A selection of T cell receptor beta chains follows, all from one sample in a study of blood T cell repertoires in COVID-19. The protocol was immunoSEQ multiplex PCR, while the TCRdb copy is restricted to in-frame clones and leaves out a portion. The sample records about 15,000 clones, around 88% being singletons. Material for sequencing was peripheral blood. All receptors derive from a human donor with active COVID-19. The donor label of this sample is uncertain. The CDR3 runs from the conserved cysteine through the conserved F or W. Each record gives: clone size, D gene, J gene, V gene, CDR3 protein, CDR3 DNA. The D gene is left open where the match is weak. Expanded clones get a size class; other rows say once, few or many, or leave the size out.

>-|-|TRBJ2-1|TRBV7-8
CASSPGYERLSSYNEQFF
TGTGCCAGCAGCCCCGGATATGAGCGTTTGAGCTCCTACAATGAGCAGTTCTTC
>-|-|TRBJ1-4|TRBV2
CASSKIQVFPDEKLFF
TGTGCCAGCAGTAAAATCCAGGTTTTTCCAGATGAAAAACTGTTTTTT
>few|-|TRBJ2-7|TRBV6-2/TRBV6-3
CASSSFYRAYYEQYF
TGTGCCAGCAGTTCTTTCTACAGGGCATACTACGAGCAGTACTTC
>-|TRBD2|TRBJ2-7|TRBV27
CASSSSGSYEQYF
TGTGCCAGCAGTAGCAGCGGGAGCTACGAGCAGTACTTC
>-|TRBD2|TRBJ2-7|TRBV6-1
CASSEAPSGRTYEQYF
TGTGCCAGCAGTGAAGCGCCTAGCGGGAGGACTTACGAGCAGTACTTC
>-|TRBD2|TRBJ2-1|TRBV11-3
CASSFSTGLDYNEQFF
TGTGCCAGCAGCTTCTCCACGGGACTAGACTACAATGAGCAGTTCTTC
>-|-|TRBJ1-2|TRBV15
CATSRPEDSPFVGYTF
TGTGCCACCAGCAGACCCGAAGACAGTCCCTTCGTTGGCTACACCTTC
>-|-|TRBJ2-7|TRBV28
CASRSPVYEQYF
TGTGCCAGTCGGTCTCCGGTCTACGAGCAGTACTTC
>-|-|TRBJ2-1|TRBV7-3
CASSRGGSVNEQFF
TGTGCCAGCAGCCGGGGAGGTAGCGTCAATGAGCAGTTCTTC
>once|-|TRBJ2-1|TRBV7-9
CASSLAASDYNEQFF
TGTGCCAGCAGCTTAGCGGCTAGCGACTACAATGAGCAGTTCTTC
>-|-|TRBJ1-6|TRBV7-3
CASSLFSFGNSPLHF
TGTGCCAGCAGCTTATTTAGTTTCGGGAATTCACCCCTCCACTTT